This T cell receptor (beta chain) was found in a study of immune cell composition in non-small cell lung cancer (dated by TCRdb to about 2017). Background on the whole study: Histologic subtype, mainly lung adenocarcinoma or squamous cell carcinoma, was assigned on the basis of H&E together with p63, CK5, Napsin A and TTF-1 immunohistochemistry. TCR-beta sequencing (Adaptive Biotechnologies) was performed on about 33 paired NSCLC tumour and non-adjacent lung specimens plus 26 tumour-only specimens. Supplementary cohort #1 consisted of roughly 11 lung adenocarcinoma cases with paired tumour/lung TCR-beta sequencing and with TIL populations generated to assess tumour reactivity. A few tumour specimens that had TCR-beta data belonged to rare histological subtypes and were left out of the subtype comparisons.

The germline V gene encodes CDR1 ENHRY and CDR2 SYGVKD. Here V drops 11 bases and J drops 0 bases, and the junction holds 6 bases not matched to any gene. CDR3 length: 14 amino acids, cysteine to phenylalanine. Of the read, only the CDR3 DNA is kept; its 42 bases are in frame from base 1. Study-wide conclusions, independent of this receptor: Across under 11 adenocarcinoma cases, TIL tumour reactivity correlated strongly with maximal tumour-associated clone frequency but not with overall clonality. The reactivity cohort contained only around eleven cases, and the tumour-reactive clones were not shown to have sequences in common with the dominant in vivo tumour-associated clones. Smoking pack-years did not significantly correlate with tumour TCR-beta clonality. Nearly half of NSCLC cases had tumour-associated clones >0.5%, found in about 36% of adenocarcinomas compared with about 80% of squamous carcinomas.

Normal lung samples were non-adjacent lung tissue taken as far from the tumour as possible, at least 3 cm away, from the same patient. Genomic DNA was extracted with the QIAamp DNA kit from frozen aliquots of unsorted single-cell suspensions. Tissues were received within 2 hours of resection and processed immediately into single-cell suspensions. Tissue was mechanically dissociated and enzymatically digested with DNase I, collagenase I and hyaluronidase for approximately 31 minutes at 37 °C, then filtered and RBC-lysed. This clone was seen only once. The antigen it recognizes is unknown. Base qualities are not recorded, but no much larger clone differs from it by a single base. TCR-beta CDR3 regions were amplified from genomic DNA by a two-step multiplex PCR, with the second step adding Illumina-compatible adaptors. TCR-beta immunosequencing was performed on an Illumina platform as a commercial immunoSEQ service. In the authors' own workflow: Repertoires were described by productive clonality and by Top 10 Clones, which is the percentage of T-cell templates coming from the ten most frequent sequences. Productive clonality had a range of 0 to 1, where 1 means a monoclonal population. Using log10 scatter plots, tumour-associated clones were identified as sequences that made up at least 0.1% of tumour T-cell templates yet were absent from the matched non-adjacent lung. Analyses were done in GraphPad Prism7 and R, with Student's t-tests for two-group comparisons, ANOVA for stages, and linear regression for relationships. TCRdb stores this immuneACCESS table with in-frame sequences only. Part of the clones is absent; in the studies checked, under half of the shortfall reflects unresolved V genes, and no reason is known for the rest. V, J and clone size were drawn from that table, and D and trimming were deduced from the DNA. The sample data list about 2,400 clones, and roughly 77% of these were observed just once. The top ten constitute 19% of the sample.

This clonotype originated in a human donor with non-small cell lung cancer. Input material: non-adjacent lung tissue. The chain is encoded by TRBV10-3 joined to TRBJ1-5, with 8 bases in between that match TRBD1. The nucleotide sequence is TGTGCCTCCTCGACAGGGGATAGCAATCAGCCCCAGCATTTT. Its protein is CASSTGDSNQPQHF.